This T cell receptor (beta chain) was found in a study of blood T cell repertoires in COVID-19. About the research overall: Samples taken during acute and convalescent COVID-19 were collected in the United States, Italy and Spain. Sources were T cells, B-cell-depleted T cells, or PBMCs; the material itself was cDNA or gDNA.

In the original processing: Estimation of nucleated cell counts relied on the amplification of reference gene primers. Libraries were prepared by immunoSEQ multiplex PCR; TCRdb keeps only in-frame clonotypes and omits some of them. Clone size and V and J calls were adopted from that table, with D and trimming inferred from the DNA. In the table there are 30,000 to 40,000 clones, over 75% of which are singletons. This CDR3 region has 13 residues. CDR1 is LGHDT, CDR2 YNNKEL, per germline (reference sequence). Trimming took 0 bases from V and 7 from J, leaving 9 bases between them. This clonotype was sampled from a woman aged 60 to 75 with active COVID-19. The chain links TRBV3-1 (or the pseudogene TRBV3-2) to TRBJ1-2; D remains ambiguous. The sample taken for sequencing was peripheral blood. CDR3 coding DNA: TGTGCCAGCAGCCAAGATCAGCTAGGTGGCTACACCTTC. This codes for CASSQDQLGGYTF.